The rows below give T cell receptor beta chains drawn from one sample of a study of T cells in Graves' hyperthyroidism and ophthalmopathy. TCRdb redid the calling of the multiplex PCR reads with MiXCR, one entry per CDR3 protein. Of approximately 200,000 distinct CDR3 sequences in the sample, 15% to 20% are singletons; the top ten hold roughly two fifths. The sequenced sample was blood. The source is a man aged 40-49 years with Graves' hyperthyroidism. Both conserved end residues are part of each CDR3. The D gene is left open where the match is weak. Part of the rows lack a size; the others show once, few, many or a class for expanded clones.

>TRBJ1-4|TRBV12-3/TRBV12-4|many|TRBD1
TGTGCCAGCAGTTTCCTCCACTTGGGCGGGACAGGGCAAGATGAAAAACTGTTTTTT
CASSFLHLGGTGQDEKLFF
>TRBJ2-6|TRBV7-2|many|TRBD1
TGTGCCATCGACAGGGGGCCGTACGGGGCCAACGTCCTGACTTTC
CAIDRGPYGANVLTF
>TRBJ2-2|TRBV14|many|NA
TGTGCCAGCAGCCAAGTGCGCGGTCGAGGTCACACCGGGGAGCTGTTTTTT
CASSQVRGRGHTGELFF
>TRBJ1-1|TRBV6-1|NA|NA
TGTGCCAGCAGTAGATACAGGGCGAACACTGAAGCTTTCTTT
CASSRYRANTEAFF
>TRBJ1-1|TRBV18|NA|NA
TGTGCCAGCTCACCGCGGAGCCAGGGTGGCACTGAAGCTTTCTTT
CASSPRSQGGTEAFF
>TRBJ2-2|TRBV20-1|many|TRBD1
TGCAGTGCTAGAGCCGCAGGGGGCTTATCCGGGGAGCTGTTTTTT
CSARAAGGLSGELFF
>TRBJ1-2|TRBV5-4|NA|NA
TGTGCCAGCAGCACCTATCGACACGCAACTAACTATGGCTACACCTTC
CASSTYRHATNYGYTF
>TRBJ2-1|TRBV10-3|NA|TRBD1
TGTGCCATCAGTGAGGAGGACAGGAGCTCCTACAATGAGCAGTTCTTC
CAISEEDRSSYNEQFF
>TRBJ1-1|TRBV15|many|TRBD1
TGTGCCACCAGGCTAGACAGGGGGTTGAATGAAGCTTTCTTT
CATRLDRGLNEAFF
>TRBJ2-3|TRBV20-1|many|TRBD1
TGCAGTGCTAGAGACCCAGGGGGCGGTCAGGATACGCAGTATTTT
CSARDPGGGQDTQYF
>TRBJ2-7|TRBV6-1|few|TRBD1
TGTGCCGTTCGGGACAGTTACGAGCAGTACTTC
CAVRDSYEQYF
>TRBJ2-3|TRBV12-3/TRBV12-4|many|NA
TGTGCCAGCAGTCTCGACAGGACGGGCACAGATACGCAGTATTTT
CASSLDRTGTDTQYF
>TRBJ2-5|TRBV11-2|many|NA
TGTGCCAGCAGCTTAACCGGGACAATGCAAGAGACCCAGTACTTC
CASSLTGTMQETQYF
>TRBJ2-1|TRBV20-1|NA|TRBD2
TGCAGTGCTCGTAGCGGGAGGGCCGACGAGCAGTTCTTC
CSARSGRADEQFF
>TRBJ2-7|TRBV27|NA|NA
TGTGCCAGCAGTTTACAGCCCTCAGGGGGACTATCCTACGAGCAGTACTTC
CASSLQPSGGLSYEQYF
>TRBJ2-7|TRBV18|many|NA
TGTGCCAGCACCGGGACGGCCTTTATGGAGCAGTACTTC
CASTGTAFMEQYF
>TRBJ1-4|TRBV2|many|NA
TGTGCCAGCAGTTCCAGGGTTGAAAAACTGTTTTTT
CASSSRVEKLFF
>TRBJ1-4|TRBV29-1|many|NA
TGCAGCGTGGACACGGGAAGCAATGAAAAACTGTTTTTT
CSVDTGSNEKLFF
>TRBJ1-4|TRBV7-2|few|NA
TGTGCCAGCAGCAACCGTGACATGCGACAGACAGCAACTAATGAAAAACTGTTTTTT
CASSNRDMRQTATNEKLFF
>TRBJ1-1|TRBV11-2|many|NA
TGTGCCAGCAGCTTCTACCAAGACACTGAAGCTTTCTTT
CASSFYQDTEAFF
>TRBJ2-3|TRBV7-6|many|NA
TGTGCCAGCAGCTTCTCCGTCGGGGGCCAGAATACAGATACGCAGTATTTT
CASSFSVGGQNTDTQYF
>TRBJ1-5|TRBV28|many|TRBD1
TGTGCCAGCACCTCGACAGGGTTCAATCAGCCCCAGCATTTT
CASTSTGFNQPQHF
>TRBJ1-2|TRBV2|many|NA
TGTGCCAGCCGCGGAGACAACTATGGCTACACCTTC
CASRGDNYGYTF